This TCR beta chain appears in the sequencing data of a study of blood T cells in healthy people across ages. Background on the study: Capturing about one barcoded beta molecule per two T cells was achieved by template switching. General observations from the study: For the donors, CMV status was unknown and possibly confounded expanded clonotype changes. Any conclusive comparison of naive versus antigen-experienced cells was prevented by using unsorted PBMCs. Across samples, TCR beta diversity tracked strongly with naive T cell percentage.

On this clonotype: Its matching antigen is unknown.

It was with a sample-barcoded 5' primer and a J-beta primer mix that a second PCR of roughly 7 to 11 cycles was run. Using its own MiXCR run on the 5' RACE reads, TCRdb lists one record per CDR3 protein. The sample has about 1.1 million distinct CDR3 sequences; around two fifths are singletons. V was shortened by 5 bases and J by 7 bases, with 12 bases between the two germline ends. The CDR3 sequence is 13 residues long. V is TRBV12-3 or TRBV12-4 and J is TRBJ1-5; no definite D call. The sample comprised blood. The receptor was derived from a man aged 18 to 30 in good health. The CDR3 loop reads CASSGLEGQPQHF. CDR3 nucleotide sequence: TGTGCCAGCAGTGGGTTGGAAGGACAGCCCCAGCATTTT.